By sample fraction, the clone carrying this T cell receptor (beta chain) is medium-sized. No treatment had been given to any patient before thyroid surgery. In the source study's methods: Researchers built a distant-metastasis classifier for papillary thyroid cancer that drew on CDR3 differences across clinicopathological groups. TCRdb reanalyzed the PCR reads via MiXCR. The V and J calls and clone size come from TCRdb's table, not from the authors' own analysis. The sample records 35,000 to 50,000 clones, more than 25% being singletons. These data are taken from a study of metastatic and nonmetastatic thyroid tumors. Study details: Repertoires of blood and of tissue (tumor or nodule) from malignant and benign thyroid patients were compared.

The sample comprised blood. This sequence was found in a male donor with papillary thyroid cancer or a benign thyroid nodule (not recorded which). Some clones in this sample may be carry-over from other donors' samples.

CDR3 nucleotide sequence: TGTGCCTGGAGTGATACCTTAAAGACGGCTGGAAACACCATATATTTT. The encoded protein is CAWSDTLKTAGNTIYF. The V call is TRBV30, the J call TRBJ1-3; no clear D gene. V was shortened by 1 base and J by 2 bases, with 15 bases between the two germline ends. Germline CDR1 reads GTSNPN; CDR2 reads SVGIG (reference sequence). CDR3 length: 16 residues.